The 19 T cell receptor beta chains listed next were all sequenced from one sample in a study of HIV-infected patients and healthy controls. No cell fractionation was done, so the repertoire covers all unsorted peripheral blood T cells. Alpha and beta constant-region primers primed reverse transcription of around 0.5 ug RNA. Separate chain-specific third strand synthesis with multiplexing indices produced the alpha and beta libraries. TCRdb independently ran MiXCR on the 5' RACE reads; one entry per CDR3 protein. The sample yields some 9,600 distinct CDR3 sequences, roughly 7% seen once. Sequenced here: blood, sampled before antiretroviral therapy. Receptor source: an adult with HIV infection.

This clonotype was found many times. The chain couples TRBV20-1 to TRBJ2-1, with 10 bases lining up with TRBD2. Per germline, CDR1 DFQATT and CDR2 SNEGSKA (reference sequence). Unmatched junction bases numbered 8, after V lost 3 bases and J lost 6 bases. CDR3 length equals 15 residues. DNA for the CDR3: TGCAGTGCTAGTCCCGGGACTAGCGTCCCCAATGAGCAGTTCTTC. This gives the protein CSASPGTSVPNEQFF.

This CDR3 reads CASSQAQPGLAGEGNEQFF. The CDR3 nucleotides read TGTGCCAGCAGCCAAGCCCAACCGGGACTAGCGGGGGAGGGCAATGAGCAGTTCTTC. The gene calls are TRBV3-1 and TRBJ2-1, with 14 bases aligning to TRBD2. This CDR3 is 19 amino acids long. Germline assignment: CDR1 LGHDT and CDR2 YNNKEL (reference sequence). V lost 1 base and J lost 6; bases outside the gene matches: 11.

This clonotype was counted ten times or more. CDR3: CASSSLQGPQETQYF. CDR3 bases: TGTGCCAGCAGTTCCCTGCAGGGTCCCCAAGAGACCCAGTACTTC. The chain has TRBV27 and TRBJ2-5; a weak D match, TRBD1 (5 bases). V was trimmed by 4 bases and J by 1 base, leaving 13 bases between them. The germline V gene has CDR1 MNHEY and CDR2 SMNVEV (reference sequence). There are 15 residues in the CDR3.

This clonotype is categorized as medium-sized. The CDR3 DNA reads TGCGCCAGCAGCCAAGAAACTAGCGAACAAGAGACCCAGTACTTC. Translation: CASSQETSEQETQYF. The gene calls are TRBV4-3 and TRBJ2-5; 7 positions match TRBD2. Trimming at V came to 0 bases and at J to 2 bases, leaving 3 bases not matched to a gene. Germline values: CDR1 LGHNA, CDR2 YSLEER. The CDR3 is 15 residues long.

Relative to its sample, this clonotype is medium-sized. V usage is TRBV6-5 and J usage is TRBJ1-2; 7 positions agree with TRBD1. CDR3 length: 15 amino acids. CDR1 is MNHEY, CDR2 SVGAGI, per germline. V was clipped by 6 bases and J by 0 bases; unmatched bases: 7. The CDR3 protein is CASSHQGGSNYGYTF. The CDR3 DNA sequence: TGTGCCAGCAGCCACCAGGGGGGTTCTAACTATGGCTACACCTTC.

This clonotype was seen repeatedly, ten times or more. This sequence joins TRBV7-2 and TRBJ2-5; 7 bases match TRBD2. The germline V gene has CDR1 SGHTA and CDR2 FQGNSA. With 5 bases clipped from V and 7 bases from J, the junction kept 7 bases outside the gene matches. The CDR3 has 13 amino acids. This CDR3 reads CASSPGGSGTQYF. The CDR3 region has the DNA TGTGCCAGCAGCCCGGGGGGTTCGGGGACCCAGTACTTC.

The chain carries TRBV6-2 or TRBV6-3 and TRBJ1-5; a weak D match, TRBD1 (6 bases). From germline, CDR1 is MNHEY and CDR2 SVGEGT. V lost 6 bases and J 3 bases, leaving 12 bases between the germline ends. The CDR3 covers 14 residues. The CDR3 region is CASRQGFDNQPQHF. CDR3 sequence (DNA): TGTGCCAGCAGACAGGGTTTCGACAATCAGCCCCAGCATTTT.

This clonotype was seen ten or more times. This sequence joins TRBV7-9 and TRBJ2-3; 7 bases are a match to TRBD2. Germline trimming cut 4 bases from V and 1 base from J; bases unmatched to any gene: 11. Germline assignment: CDR1 SEHNR and CDR2 FQNEAQ (reference sequence). The CDR3 extends over 17 amino acids. The DNA of the CDR3 is TGTGCCAGCAGCTCAAACGCGGGACTACGGGGCACAGATACGCAGTATTTT. Protein sequence: CASSSNAGLRGTDTQYF. The variable domain in full, with the rest retrieved from reference TRBV7-9 and TRBJ2-3, is DTGVSQNPRHKITKRGQNVTFRCDPISEHNRLYWYRQTLGQGPEFLTYFQNEAQLEKSRLLSDRFSAERPKGSFSTLEIQRTEQGDSAMYLCASSSNAGLRGTDTQYFGPGTRLTVL.

This clonotype was detected many times. The chain uses TRBV6-6 and TRBJ2-7, with 8 bases fitting TRBD1. The junction had 12 bases not matched to a gene; V was cut back by 6 bases and J by 5 bases. Germline CDR1 MNHNY, CDR2 SVGAGI (reference sequence). The CDR3 covers 15 residues. The CDR3 here is CASSTDRGRRDEQYF. CDR3 nucleotide sequence: TGTGCCAGCAGCACCGACAGGGGTCGGAGGGACGAGCAGTACTTC.

Points on this clonotype: A much larger clone lies a single base off, so this may be a read error. The V gene is TRBV7-2, the J gene TRBJ2-7, with 9 bases matching TRBD2. Germline values: CDR1 SGHTA, CDR2 FQGNSA. CDR3 length: 14 residues. The CDR3 protein is CASRWTSVSYEHYF. The CDR3 coding sequence is TGTGCCAGCAGATGGACTAGCGTGTCCTACGAGCATTACTTC.

V and J are TRBV6-5 and TRBJ2-7; tentative D call: TRBD1 (6 bases). The CDR3 contains 14 residues. CDR1 and CDR2 from the germline V gene are MNHEY and SVGAGI. With 0 bases removed from V and 5 bases from J, the gap between germline ends came to 11 bases. The CDR3, as DNA: TGTGCCAGCAGTTACTCGTACAGGGCCCACGAGCAGTACTTC. Translation: CASSYSYRAHEQYF.

This clonotype was recorded many times. The genes are TRBV3-1 and TRBJ2-4; 7 nucleotides agree with TRBD2. There are 17 residues in the CDR3. Germline lookup yields CDR1 LGHDT and CDR2 YNNKEL (reference sequence). Trimming removed 3 bases from V and 3 bases from J; junction bases left unmatched: 11. This CDR3 reads CASSHATSPNLKNIQYF. In DNA form, the CDR3 reads TGTGCCAGCAGCCATGCGACTAGCCCGAACCTCAAAAACATTCAGTACTTC.

This clonotype has at least ten counts. V and J are TRBV6-6 and TRBJ1-5; 10 bases line up with TRBD1. This CDR3 contains 13 residues. The germline V gene encodes CDR1 MNHNY and CDR2 SVGAGI (reference sequence). V shed 10 bases, J shed 6 bases, and the junction held 6 bases outside the gene matches. The CDR3 coding sequence is TGTGCCAACAGACAGGGGGCGGGTCAGCCCCAGCATTTT. Its protein product is CANRQGAGQPQHF.

This clonotype was seen ten or more times. The CDR3 region is CASSPTPGVNNQPQHF. As DNA, the CDR3 is TGTGCCAGCTCACCAACCCCGGGAGTGAACAATCAGCCCCAGCATTTT. The gene calls are TRBV18 and TRBJ1-5, with D unresolved. V was pared by 2 bases and J by 3 bases, with 14 bases between. The CDR3 loop spans 16 amino acids. The germline V gene encodes CDR1 KGHSH and CDR2 LQKENI.

The V and J genes are TRBV6-5 and TRBJ1-5; possible D gene TRBD1, 5 bases. CDR3 length equals 13 residues. Deletions cut 0 bases from V and 6 bases from J, with 6 bases between. CDR1 MNHEY and CDR2 SVGAGI come from the germline V gene. The CDR3 spells CASSYSRGQPQHF. The CDR3, as DNA: TGTGCCAGCAGTTACTCGAGGGGTCAGCCCCAGCATTTT.

This clonotype was observed many times. This chain uses TRBV19 with TRBJ2-7; maybe TRBD1 (7 bases). V was trimmed by 10 bases and J by 2 bases, leaving 21 bases between them. CDR1 and CDR2 (germline): LNHDA, SQIVND (reference sequence). The CDR3 runs to 15 residues. DNA of the CDR3: TGTGCCACCTCACTAAAGGCAGGGGGGCCCTACGAGCAGTACTTC. Translated: CATSLKAGGPYEQYF.

This clonotype was observed at least ten times. V is TRBV20-1 and J is TRBJ2-2; maybe TRBD1 (6 bases). The V gene lost 5 bases and the J gene lost 1 base, with 11 bases spanning the gap. Germline loops: CDR1 DFQATT, CDR2 SNEGSKA (reference sequence). The CDR3 is made up of 14 amino acids. In DNA, the CDR3 is TGCAGTGCTCTACCGGGACAGAACACCGGGGAGCTGTTTTTT. Protein sequence: CSALPGQNTGELFF.

This clonotype was seen repeatedly, ten times or more. The chain uses TRBV19 and TRBJ1-1; possibly TRBD1 for D (5 bases). With 9 bases removed from V and 0 bases from J, the gap between germline ends came to 17 bases. This CDR3 contains 15 residues. The germline V gene encodes CDR1 LNHDA and CDR2 SQIVND (reference sequence). CDR3 in DNA: TGTGCCAGCGCCCCCGGGGCTCTATTGAACACTGAAGCTTTCTTT. This sequence encodes CASAPGALLNTEAFF.

This clonotype has ten or more counts. V gene TRBV20-1 combines with J gene TRBJ2-2; D perhaps matches TRBD2 (6 bases). V gave up 4 bases and J gave up 3 bases, with 18 bases separating them. The CDR3 is made up of 16 amino acids. Germline lookup yields CDR1 DFQATT and CDR2 SNEGSKA (reference sequence). The CDR3 loop is CSAIGRGSLDTGELFF. CDR3 in DNA: TGCAGTGCTATCGGGCGGGGCTCGCTCGACACCGGGGAGCTGTTTTTT.